Following are 4 T cell receptor beta chains from one sample sequenced in a study of beta chain features in type 1 diabetes. As every portion of the isolated RNA was reverse transcribed, the sequencing read expressed TCRB transcripts. Libraries were prepared by immunoSEQ multiplex PCR; TCRdb keeps only in-frame clonotypes and omits some of them. The sample holds approximately 37,000 clones, around 45% seen once. Material for sequencing was central memory CD4+ T cells from blood. These receptors were collected from a woman aged 18 to 35 in good health.

The V call is TRBV7-4, the J call TRBJ2-7; the match to TRBD2 covers 10 bases. Germline assignment: CDR1 SGHVT and CDR2 SQSDAQ. The CDR3 is 18 residues long. The V segment lost 0 bases and the J segment 2 bases; nucleotides outside the gene matches: 10. The CDR3 nucleotides read TGTGCCAGCAGCTTAGCCCCCCGGGGGCTAGCGGGAGCCTACGAGCAGTACTTC. This gives the protein CASSLAPRGLAGAYEQYF.

The rearrangement links TRBV6-5 to TRBJ1-6; the D gene is possibly TRBD1 (6 bases). The V end lost 6 bases, the J end lost 10 bases, and 16 bases lay between the germline ends. The CDR3 is made up of 14 amino acids. Germline assignment: CDR1 MNHEY and CDR2 SVGAGI. For the CDR3, the DNA is TGTGCCAGCAGGCCGCGGGGGGGCACGTCACCCCTCCACTTT. Translation: CASRPRGGTSPLHF.

By proportion, this clone is medium-sized. V and J are TRBV11-2 and TRBJ2-1; weak D call: TRBD1 (6 bases). In germline, CDR1 is SGHAT, CDR2 FQNNGV. The V end lost 5 bases, the J end lost 0 bases, and 14 bases lay between the germline ends. The CDR3 is 16 amino acids. For the CDR3, the DNA is TGTGCCAGCAGCCCAGGACAGTGGAGCTCCTACAATGAGCAGTTCTTC. It yields the protein CASSPGQWSSYNEQFF.

This chain joins TRBV5-1 and TRBJ2-7; D is undetermined. Germline lookup yields CDR1 SGHRS and CDR2 YFSETQ. Trimming stripped 0 bases from V and 4 bases from J, with 5 bases between. The CDR3 has 12 amino acids. CDR3 loop: CASSLERYEQYF. In DNA form, the CDR3 reads TGCGCCAGCAGCTTGGAGAGATACGAGCAGTACTTC.